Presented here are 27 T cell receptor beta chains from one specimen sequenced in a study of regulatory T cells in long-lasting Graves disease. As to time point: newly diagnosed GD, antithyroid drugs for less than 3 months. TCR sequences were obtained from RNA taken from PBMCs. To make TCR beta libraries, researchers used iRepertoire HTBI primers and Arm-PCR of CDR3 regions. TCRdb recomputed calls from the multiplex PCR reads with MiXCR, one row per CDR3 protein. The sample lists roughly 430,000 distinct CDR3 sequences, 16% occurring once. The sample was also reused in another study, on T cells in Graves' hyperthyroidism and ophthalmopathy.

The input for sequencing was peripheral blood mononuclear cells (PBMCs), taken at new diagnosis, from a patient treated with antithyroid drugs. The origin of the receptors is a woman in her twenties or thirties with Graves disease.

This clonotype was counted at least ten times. The CDR3 sequence is CASSGQGRHYGYTF. For the CDR3, the DNA is TGTGCCAGCAGTGGGCAGGGGCGGCACTATGGCTACACCTTC. The genes are TRBV28 and TRBJ1-2; D is possibly TRBD1 (6 bases). CDR1 and CDR2 (germline): MDHEN, SYDVKM. The CDR3 runs to 14 residues. Trimming took off 5 bases at V and 3 bases at J, with 13 bases between the two ends.

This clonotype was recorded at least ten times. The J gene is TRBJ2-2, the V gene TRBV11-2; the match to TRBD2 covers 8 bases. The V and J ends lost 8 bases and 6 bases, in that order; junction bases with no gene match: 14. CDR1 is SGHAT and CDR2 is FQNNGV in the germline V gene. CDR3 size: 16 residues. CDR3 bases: TGTGCCAGCTCAGATGTCCGGGGCGGGGGGTCCGGGGAGCTGTTTTTT. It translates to CASSDVRGGGSGELFF.

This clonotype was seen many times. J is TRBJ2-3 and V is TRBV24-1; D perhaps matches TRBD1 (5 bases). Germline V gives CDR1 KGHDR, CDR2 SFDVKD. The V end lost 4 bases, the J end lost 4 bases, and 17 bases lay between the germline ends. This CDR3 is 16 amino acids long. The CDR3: CATSDPSPDTADTQYF. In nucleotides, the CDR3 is TGTGCCACCAGTGACCCTAGTCCGGACACCGCAGATACGCAGTATTTT.

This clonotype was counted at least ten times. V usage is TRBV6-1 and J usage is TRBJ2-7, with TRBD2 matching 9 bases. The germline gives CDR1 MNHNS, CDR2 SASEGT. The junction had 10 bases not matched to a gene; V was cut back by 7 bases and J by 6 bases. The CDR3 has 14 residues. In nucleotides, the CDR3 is TGTGCCAGCACCCTTAGCGGGAGTTTGGGCGAGCAGTACTTC. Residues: CASTLSGSLGEQYF.

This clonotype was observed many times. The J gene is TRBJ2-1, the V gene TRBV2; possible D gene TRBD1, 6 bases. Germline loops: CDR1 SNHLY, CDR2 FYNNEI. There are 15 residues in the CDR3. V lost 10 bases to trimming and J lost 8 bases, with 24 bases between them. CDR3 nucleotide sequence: TGTGCCATAAACCCCAGGGGATCTCAGGTCGATGAGCAGTTCTTC. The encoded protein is CAINPRGSQVDEQFF. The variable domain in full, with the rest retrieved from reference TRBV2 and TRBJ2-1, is EPEVTQTPSHQVTQMGQEVILRCVPISNHLYFYWYRQILGQKVEFLVSFYNNEISEKSEIFDDQFSVERPDGSNFTLKIRSTKLEDSAMYFCAINPRGSQVDEQFFGPGTRLTVL.

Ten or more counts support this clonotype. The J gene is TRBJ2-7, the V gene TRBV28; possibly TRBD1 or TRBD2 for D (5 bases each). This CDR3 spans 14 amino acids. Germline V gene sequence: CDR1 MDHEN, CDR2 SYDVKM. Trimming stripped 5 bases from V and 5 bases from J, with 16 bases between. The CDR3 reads CASSPWDGKNEQYF. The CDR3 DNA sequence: TGTGCCAGCAGTCCTTGGGACGGGAAAAACGAGCAGTACTTC.

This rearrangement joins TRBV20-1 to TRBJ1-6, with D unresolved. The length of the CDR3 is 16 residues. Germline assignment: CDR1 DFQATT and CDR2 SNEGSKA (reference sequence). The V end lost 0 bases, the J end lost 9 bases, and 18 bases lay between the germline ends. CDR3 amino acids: CSAREGERPFGSPLHF. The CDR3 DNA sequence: TGCAGTGCTAGAGAAGGAGAAAGGCCTTTCGGTTCACCCCTCCACTTT.

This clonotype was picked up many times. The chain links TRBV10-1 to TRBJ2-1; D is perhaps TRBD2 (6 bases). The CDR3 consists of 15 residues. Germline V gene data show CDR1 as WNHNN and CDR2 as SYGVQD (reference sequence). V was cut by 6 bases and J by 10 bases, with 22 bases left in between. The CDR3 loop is CASSGTGLPISEQFF. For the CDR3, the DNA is TGCGCCAGCAGCGGGACGGGACTCCCGATCTCGGAGCAGTTCTTC.

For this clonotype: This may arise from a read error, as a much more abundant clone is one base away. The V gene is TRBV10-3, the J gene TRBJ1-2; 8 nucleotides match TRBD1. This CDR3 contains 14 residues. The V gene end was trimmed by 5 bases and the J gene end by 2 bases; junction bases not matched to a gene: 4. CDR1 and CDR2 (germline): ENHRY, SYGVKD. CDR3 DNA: TGTGCCATCAGTCGGACAGGGAGAAACTATGGCTACACCTTC. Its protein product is CAISRTGRNYGYTF.

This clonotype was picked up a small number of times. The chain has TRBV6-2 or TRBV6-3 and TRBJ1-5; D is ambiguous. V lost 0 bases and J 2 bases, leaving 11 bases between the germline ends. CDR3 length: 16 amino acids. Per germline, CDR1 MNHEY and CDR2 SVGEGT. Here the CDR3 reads CASSYSVRLGNQPQHF. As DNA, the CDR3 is TGTGCCAGCAGTTACTCGGTCAGGTTGGGCAATCAGCCCCAGCATTTT.

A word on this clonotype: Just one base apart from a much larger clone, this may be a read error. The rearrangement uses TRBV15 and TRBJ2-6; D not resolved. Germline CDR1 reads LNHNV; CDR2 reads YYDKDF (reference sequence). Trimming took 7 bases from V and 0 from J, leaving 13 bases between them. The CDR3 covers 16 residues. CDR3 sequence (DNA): TGTGCCACCACCCAGAATGTCGTCTCTGGGGCCAACGTCCTGACTTTC. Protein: CATTQNVVSGANVLTF.

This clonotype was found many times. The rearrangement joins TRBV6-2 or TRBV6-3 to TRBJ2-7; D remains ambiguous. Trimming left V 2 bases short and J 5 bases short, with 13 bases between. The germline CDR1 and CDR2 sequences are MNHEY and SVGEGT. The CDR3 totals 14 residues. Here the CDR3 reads CASSYVGPDNEQYF. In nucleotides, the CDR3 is TGTGCCAGCAGTTACGTCGGACCCGACAACGAGCAGTACTTC.

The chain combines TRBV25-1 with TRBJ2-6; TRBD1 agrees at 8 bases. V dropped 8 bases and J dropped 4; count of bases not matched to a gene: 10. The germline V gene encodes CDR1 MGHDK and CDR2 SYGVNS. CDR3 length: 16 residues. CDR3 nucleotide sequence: TGTGCCAGCTCTTGGGCAGGGGGCGCGGGGGCCAACGTCCTGACTTTC. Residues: CASSWAGGAGANVLTF.

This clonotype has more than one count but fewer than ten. CDR3 in amino acids: CASSSLAGKPYEQYF. CDR3 nucleotides: TGTGCCAGCAGCTCCCTAGCGGGGAAACCCTACGAGCAGTACTTC. The V gene is TRBV11-2, the J gene TRBJ2-7; 9 bases agree with TRBD2. Germline CDR1 SGHAT, CDR2 FQNNGV. The CDR3 loop spans 15 amino acids. The ends lost 4 bases at V and 2 bases at J; junction bases unmatched: 6.

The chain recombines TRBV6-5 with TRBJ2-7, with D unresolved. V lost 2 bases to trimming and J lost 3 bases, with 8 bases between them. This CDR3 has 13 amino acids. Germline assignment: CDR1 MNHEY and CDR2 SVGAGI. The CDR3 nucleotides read TGTGCCAGCAGTTACGTCCAAAACTACGAGCAGTACTTC. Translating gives CASSYVQNYEQYF.

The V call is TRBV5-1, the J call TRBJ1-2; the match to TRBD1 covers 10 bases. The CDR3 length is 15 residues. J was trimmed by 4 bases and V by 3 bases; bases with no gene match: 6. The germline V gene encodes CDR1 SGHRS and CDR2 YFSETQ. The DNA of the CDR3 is TGCGCCAGCAGCTGGGGACAGGGGACCCTCTATGGCTACACCTTC. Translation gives CASSWGQGTLYGYTF.

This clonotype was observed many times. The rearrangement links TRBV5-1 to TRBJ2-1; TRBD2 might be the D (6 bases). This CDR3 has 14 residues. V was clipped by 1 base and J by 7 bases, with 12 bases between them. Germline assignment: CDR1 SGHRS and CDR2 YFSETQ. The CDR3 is CASSLFGSYNEQFF. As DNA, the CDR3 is TGCGCCAGCAGCTTGTTCGGGAGTTATAATGAGCAGTTCTTC.

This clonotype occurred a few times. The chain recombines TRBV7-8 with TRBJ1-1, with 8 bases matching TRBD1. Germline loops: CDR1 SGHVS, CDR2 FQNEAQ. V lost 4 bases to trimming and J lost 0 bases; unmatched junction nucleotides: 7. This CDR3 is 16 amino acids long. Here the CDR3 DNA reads TGTGCCAGCAGCTATCCGCCAGGGGGCTTGAACACTGAAGCTTTCTTT. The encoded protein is CASSYPPGGLNTEAFF. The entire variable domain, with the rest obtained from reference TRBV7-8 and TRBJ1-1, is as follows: GAGVSQSPRYKVAKRGQDVALRCDPISGHVSLFWYQQALGQGPEFLTYFQNEAQLDKSGLPSDRFFAERPEGSVSTLKIQRTQQEDSAVYLCASSYPPGGLNTEAFFGQGTRLTVV.

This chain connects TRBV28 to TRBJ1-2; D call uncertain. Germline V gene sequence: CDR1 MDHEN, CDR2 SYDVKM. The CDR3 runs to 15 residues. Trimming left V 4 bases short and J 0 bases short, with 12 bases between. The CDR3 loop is CASSSPPTPNYGYTF. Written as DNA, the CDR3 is TGTGCCAGCAGTTCGCCTCCAACACCTAACTATGGCTACACCTTC.

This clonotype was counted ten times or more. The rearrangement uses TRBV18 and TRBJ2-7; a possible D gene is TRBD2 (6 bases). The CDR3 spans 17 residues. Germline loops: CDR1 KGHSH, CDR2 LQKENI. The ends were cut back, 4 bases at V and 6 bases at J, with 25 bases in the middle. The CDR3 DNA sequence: TGTGCCAGCTCACTGGGACTCATTAGACGCTATTCTGGCGAGCAGTACTTC. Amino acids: CASSLGLIRRYSGEQYF.

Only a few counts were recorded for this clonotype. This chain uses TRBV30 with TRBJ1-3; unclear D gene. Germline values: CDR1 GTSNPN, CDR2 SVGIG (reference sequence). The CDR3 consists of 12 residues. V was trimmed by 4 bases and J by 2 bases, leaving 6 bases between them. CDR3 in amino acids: CAWIGPGNTIYF. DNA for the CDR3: TGTGCCTGGATCGGCCCTGGAAACACCATATATTTT.

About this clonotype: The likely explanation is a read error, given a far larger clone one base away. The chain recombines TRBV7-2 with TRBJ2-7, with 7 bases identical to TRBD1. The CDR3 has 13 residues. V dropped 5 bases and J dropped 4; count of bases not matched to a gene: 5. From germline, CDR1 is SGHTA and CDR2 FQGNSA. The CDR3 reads CASSDTQGYEQYF. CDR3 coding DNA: TGTGCCAGCAGCGACACACAGGGGTACGAGCAGTACTTC.

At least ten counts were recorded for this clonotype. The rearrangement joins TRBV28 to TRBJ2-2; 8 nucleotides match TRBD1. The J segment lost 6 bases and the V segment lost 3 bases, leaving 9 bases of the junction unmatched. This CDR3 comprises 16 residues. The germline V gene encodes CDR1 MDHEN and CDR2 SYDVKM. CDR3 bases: TGTGCCAGCAGTTTTCACCCCGGACAGGGATCCGGGGAGCTGTTTTTT. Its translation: CASSFHPGQGSGELFF.

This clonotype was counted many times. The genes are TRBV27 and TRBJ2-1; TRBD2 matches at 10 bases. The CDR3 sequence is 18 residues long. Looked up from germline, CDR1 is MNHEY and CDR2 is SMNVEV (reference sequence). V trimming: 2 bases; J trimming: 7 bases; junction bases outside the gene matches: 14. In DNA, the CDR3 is TGTGCCAGCAGTTTAACTTTTATTCCTAGCGGGAGTTATAATGAGCAGTTCTTC. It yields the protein CASSLTFIPSGSYNEQFF.

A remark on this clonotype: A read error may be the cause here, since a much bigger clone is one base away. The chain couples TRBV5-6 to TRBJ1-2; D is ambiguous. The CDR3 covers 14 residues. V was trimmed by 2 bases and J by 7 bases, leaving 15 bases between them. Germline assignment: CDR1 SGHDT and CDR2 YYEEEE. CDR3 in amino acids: CASSLMGLSFGYTF. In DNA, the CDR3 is TGTGCCAGCAGCTTAATGGGTTTGAGCTTTGGCTACACCTTC.

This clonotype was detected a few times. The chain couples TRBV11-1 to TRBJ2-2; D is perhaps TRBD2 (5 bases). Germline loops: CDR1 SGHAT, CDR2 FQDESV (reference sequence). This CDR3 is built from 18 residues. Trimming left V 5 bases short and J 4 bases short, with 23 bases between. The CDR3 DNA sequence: TGTGCCAGCAGCACCCGCTGGGAGACCTTTCGGGGCACCGGGGAGCTGTTTTTT. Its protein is CASSTRWETFRGTGELFF.

CDR3 in DNA: TGTGCCAGCAGTTCCGCCCCTCCCACGAACACCGGGGAGCTGTTTTTT. It specifies CASSSAPPTNTGELFF. V is TRBV6-2 or TRBV6-3 and J is TRBJ2-2; D remains ambiguous. Trimming shortened V by 4 bases and J by 0 bases, and 12 bases separated the two germline ends. This CDR3 has 16 amino acids. Germline CDR1 MNHEY, CDR2 SVGEGT.